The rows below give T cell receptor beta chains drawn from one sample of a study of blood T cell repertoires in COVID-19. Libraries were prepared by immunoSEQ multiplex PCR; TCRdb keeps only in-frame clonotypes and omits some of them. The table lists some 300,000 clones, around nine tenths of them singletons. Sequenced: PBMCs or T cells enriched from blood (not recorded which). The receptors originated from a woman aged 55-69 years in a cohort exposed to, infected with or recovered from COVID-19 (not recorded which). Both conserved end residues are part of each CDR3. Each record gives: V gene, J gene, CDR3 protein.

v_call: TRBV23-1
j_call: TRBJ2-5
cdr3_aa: CASSQSRTGGRQETQYF

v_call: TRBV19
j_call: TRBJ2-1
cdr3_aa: CASSPLSGRVYNEQFF

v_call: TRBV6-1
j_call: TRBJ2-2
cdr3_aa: CASSDSGSTGELFF

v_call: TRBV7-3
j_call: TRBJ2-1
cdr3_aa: CASSLVEVGEQFF

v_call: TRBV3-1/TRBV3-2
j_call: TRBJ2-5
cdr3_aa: CASSPRASGGRGFRETQYF

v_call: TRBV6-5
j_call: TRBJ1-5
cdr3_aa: CASSYVQGHQPQHF

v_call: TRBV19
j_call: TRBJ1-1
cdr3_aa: CASSSGTGTNTEAFF

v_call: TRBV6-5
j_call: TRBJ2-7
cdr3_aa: CASRESGPTDYEQYF

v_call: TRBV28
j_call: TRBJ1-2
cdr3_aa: CASSSRDRNYGYTF

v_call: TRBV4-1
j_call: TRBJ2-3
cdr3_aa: CASSQGRAPTDTQYF

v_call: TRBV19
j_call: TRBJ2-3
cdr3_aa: CASSIVGDTQYF

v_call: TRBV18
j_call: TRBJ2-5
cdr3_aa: CASSPRTSTVQETQYF

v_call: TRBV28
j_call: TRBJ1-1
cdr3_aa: CASSSDRGNGF

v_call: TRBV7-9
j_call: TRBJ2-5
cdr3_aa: CASSASGTIKETQYF

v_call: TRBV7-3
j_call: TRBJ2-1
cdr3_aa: CASSSLAGREQFF

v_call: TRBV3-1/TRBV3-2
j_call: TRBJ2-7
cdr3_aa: CASSFSGRALGEQYF

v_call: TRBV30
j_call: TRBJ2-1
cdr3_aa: CAWTGARGAVEQFF

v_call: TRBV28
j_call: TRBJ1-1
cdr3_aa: CASSFASTGRTEAFF

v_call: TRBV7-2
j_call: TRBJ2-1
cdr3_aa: CASSLGTGIHEQFF

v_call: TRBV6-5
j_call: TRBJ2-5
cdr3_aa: CASSSPRSQETQYF

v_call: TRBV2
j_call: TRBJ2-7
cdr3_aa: CASRREGVSYEQYF

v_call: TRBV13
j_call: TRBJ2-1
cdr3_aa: CASSLRGLGLRGLADNEQFF

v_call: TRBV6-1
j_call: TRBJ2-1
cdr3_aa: CASSEAPREGIEQFF

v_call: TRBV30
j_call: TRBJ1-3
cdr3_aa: CAWSPLQGNTIYF

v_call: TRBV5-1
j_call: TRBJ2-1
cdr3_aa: CASSLSGSNNEQFF

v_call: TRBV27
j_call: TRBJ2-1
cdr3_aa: CASSSLPGLAGVNEQFF

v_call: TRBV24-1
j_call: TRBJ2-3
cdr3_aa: CATSDPISDRVSGADTQYF

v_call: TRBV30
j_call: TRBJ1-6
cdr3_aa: CAWSVGSSYNSPLHF

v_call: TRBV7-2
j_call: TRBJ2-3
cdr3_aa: CASSPVDSRISQYF

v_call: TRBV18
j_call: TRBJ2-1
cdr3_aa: CASSPVAVRLAGDPYNEQFF

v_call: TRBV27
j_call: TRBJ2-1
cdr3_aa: CASSLYPSSYNEQFF

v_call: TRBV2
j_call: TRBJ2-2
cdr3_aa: CASSGQGLSTGELFF

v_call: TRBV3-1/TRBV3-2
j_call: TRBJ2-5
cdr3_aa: CASSQETTGLAGQETQYF

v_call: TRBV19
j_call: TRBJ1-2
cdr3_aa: CASSIDRFGGTNYGYTF

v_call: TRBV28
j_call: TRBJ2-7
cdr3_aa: CASSPPFLRPYEQYF

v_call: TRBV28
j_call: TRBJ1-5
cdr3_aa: CASRVAINSNQPQHF

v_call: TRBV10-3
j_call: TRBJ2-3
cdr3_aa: CAISVGQTTDTQYF

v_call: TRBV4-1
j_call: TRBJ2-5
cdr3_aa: CASSQDPSGSLKTQYF

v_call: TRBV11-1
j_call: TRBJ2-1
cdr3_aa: CASSLIGGGVVNEQFF

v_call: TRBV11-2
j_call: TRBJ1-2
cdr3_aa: CASSPGVTGFSGYTF

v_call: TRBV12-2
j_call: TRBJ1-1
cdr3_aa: CASRLEGTGEGDTEAFF

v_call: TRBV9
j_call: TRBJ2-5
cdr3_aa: CASSVGSSGKETQYF

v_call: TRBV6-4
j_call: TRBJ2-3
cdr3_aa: CASSLASGNTDTQYF

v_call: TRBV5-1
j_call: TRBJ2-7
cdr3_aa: CASSMTSGEGYEQYF

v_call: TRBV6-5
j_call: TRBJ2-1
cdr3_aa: CASSRLAKYNEQFF

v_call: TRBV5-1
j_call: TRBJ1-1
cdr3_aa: CASSLEAGGARIGTEAFF

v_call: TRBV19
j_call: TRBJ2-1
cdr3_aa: CASSIDKTGGRDEQFF

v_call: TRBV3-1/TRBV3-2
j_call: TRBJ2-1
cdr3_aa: CASSQGSSGRGGEQFF

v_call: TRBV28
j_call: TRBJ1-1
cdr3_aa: CASTRGQVSSMNTEAFF